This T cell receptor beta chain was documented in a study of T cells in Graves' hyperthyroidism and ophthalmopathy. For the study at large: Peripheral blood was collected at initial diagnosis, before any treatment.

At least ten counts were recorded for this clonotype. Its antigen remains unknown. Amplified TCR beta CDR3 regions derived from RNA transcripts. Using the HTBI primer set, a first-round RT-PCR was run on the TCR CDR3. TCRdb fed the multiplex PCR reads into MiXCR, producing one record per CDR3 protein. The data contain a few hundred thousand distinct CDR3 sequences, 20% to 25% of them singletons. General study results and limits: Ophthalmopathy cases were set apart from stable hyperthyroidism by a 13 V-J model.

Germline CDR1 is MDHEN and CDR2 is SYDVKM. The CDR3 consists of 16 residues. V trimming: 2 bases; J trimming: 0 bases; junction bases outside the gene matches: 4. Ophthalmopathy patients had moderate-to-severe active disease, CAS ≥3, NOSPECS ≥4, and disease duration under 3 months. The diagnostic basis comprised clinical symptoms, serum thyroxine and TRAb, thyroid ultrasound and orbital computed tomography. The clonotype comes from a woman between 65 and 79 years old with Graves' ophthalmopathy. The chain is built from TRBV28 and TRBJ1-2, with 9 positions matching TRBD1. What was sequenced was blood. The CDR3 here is CASSLNRTGANYGYTF. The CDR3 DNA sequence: TGTGCCAGCAGTTTAAATCGGACAGGGGCTAACTATGGCTACACCTTC.